The rows below give T cell receptor beta chains drawn from one sample of a study of identical twins. A single record per CDR3 protein comes from TCRdb applying MiXCR to the 5' RACE reads. The table shows fewer than 250,000 distinct CDR3 sequences, with around 10% occurring only once. Sequenced sample: memory (CD45RO+) T cells sorted from blood. All receptors derive from a young woman in good health. CDR3s include the opening cysteine and the closing phenylalanine or tryptophan. Fields, in order: clone size, J gene, D gene, V gene, CDR3 DNA, CDR3 protein. D genes are given only for firm matches. The listing skips clone size in some rows; elsewhere it reads once, few, many or a size class.

clone_size: few
j_call: TRBJ2-3
d_call: -
v_call: TRBV2
cdr3_nt: TGTGCCAGCAGTGCCCATGAGGGGGGGACCCCAGATACGCAGTATTTT
cdr3_aa: CASSAHEGGTPDTQYF

clone_size: few
j_call: TRBJ2-5
d_call: -
v_call: TRBV7-9
cdr3_nt: TGTGCCAGCAGCCTCCACCAAGAGACCCAGTACTTC
cdr3_aa: CASSLHQETQYF

clone_size: -
j_call: TRBJ2-2
d_call: -
v_call: TRBV4-3
cdr3_nt: TGCGCCAGCAGCCGCGGTCGGTCCCACACCGGGGAGCTGTTTTTT
cdr3_aa: CASSRGRSHTGELFF

clone_size: -
j_call: TRBJ2-1
d_call: -
v_call: TRBV6-2/TRBV6-3
cdr3_nt: TGTGCCAGCAGTTACGGGGGGACTGAGCAGTTCTTC
cdr3_aa: CASSYGGTEQFF

clone_size: many
j_call: TRBJ2-7
d_call: -
v_call: TRBV9
cdr3_nt: TGTGCCAGCAGCGTAGCCGGAACTAGCTCCTACGAGCAGTACTTC
cdr3_aa: CASSVAGTSSYEQYF

clone_size: -
j_call: TRBJ1-1
d_call: TRBD1
v_call: TRBV6-5
cdr3_nt: TGTGCCAGCAGTTACAGGACAGGACCGAACACTGAAGCTTTCTTT
cdr3_aa: CASSYRTGPNTEAFF

clone_size: few
j_call: TRBJ1-1
d_call: -
v_call: TRBV7-9
cdr3_nt: TGTGCCAGCAGCCCGGGGCCTTTGCGGGACACTGAAGCTTTCTTT
cdr3_aa: CASSPGPLRDTEAFF

clone_size: -
j_call: TRBJ1-1
d_call: -
v_call: TRBV7-2
cdr3_nt: TGTGCCAGCAGCTTATTCCCCCGTTCGGGGAACACTGAAGCTTTCTTT
cdr3_aa: CASSLFPRSGNTEAFF

clone_size: many
j_call: TRBJ2-1
d_call: TRBD2
v_call: TRBV11-3
cdr3_nt: TGTGCCAGCAGCTTAGAGCGGGGGACCTACAATGAGCAGTTCTTC
cdr3_aa: CASSLERGTYNEQFF

clone_size: -
j_call: TRBJ1-1
d_call: -
v_call: TRBV6-6
cdr3_nt: TGTGCCAGCAGCCTACAGTTTTACACTGAAGCTTTCTTT
cdr3_aa: CASSLQFYTEAFF

clone_size: -
j_call: TRBJ2-1
d_call: -
v_call: TRBV7-9
cdr3_nt: TGTGCCAGCAGCTTAGCGGTGGACAAAAACAATGAGCAGTTCTTC
cdr3_aa: CASSLAVDKNNEQFF

clone_size: -
j_call: TRBJ2-3
d_call: -
v_call: TRBV5-5
cdr3_nt: TGTGCCAGCAGCTCCGTGATGTCTAGCACAGATACGCAGTATTTT
cdr3_aa: CASSSVMSSTDTQYF

clone_size: few
j_call: TRBJ2-7
d_call: -
v_call: TRBV7-2
cdr3_nt: TGTGCCAGCAGCTTCAACGCGGCGAACGAGCAGTACTTC
cdr3_aa: CASSFNAANEQYF

clone_size: -
j_call: TRBJ2-7
d_call: -
v_call: TRBV20-1
cdr3_nt: TGCAGTGCTAGTCAGGGGGGCACGTACGAGCAGTACTTC
cdr3_aa: CSASQGGTYEQYF

clone_size: many
j_call: TRBJ2-7
d_call: TRBD2
v_call: TRBV3-1
cdr3_nt: TGTGCCAGCAGCCTTACTAGCGGCCCGAGTTTTTCCTACGAGCAGTACTTC
cdr3_aa: CASSLTSGPSFSYEQYF

clone_size: few
j_call: TRBJ2-7
d_call: -
v_call: TRBV6-2/TRBV6-3
cdr3_nt: TGTGCCAGCAGTTACCTGCTGGGAAGAAACGAGCAGTACTTC
cdr3_aa: CASSYLLGRNEQYF

clone_size: many
j_call: TRBJ2-1
d_call: TRBD2
v_call: TRBV3-1
cdr3_nt: TGTGCCAGCAGCCTTCCGGGACTAGCGGTCGATGAGCAGTTCTTC
cdr3_aa: CASSLPGLAVDEQFF

clone_size: few
j_call: TRBJ1-1
d_call: -
v_call: TRBV10-3
cdr3_nt: TGTGCCACCTACCAGGGGAACACTGAAGCTTTCTTT
cdr3_aa: CATYQGNTEAFF

clone_size: many
j_call: TRBJ1-5
d_call: -
v_call: TRBV5-8
cdr3_nt: TGTGCCAGCAGCGAAGGGACCGGCGCTTTAGCGGGTCAGCCCCAGCATTTT
cdr3_aa: CASSEGTGALAGQPQHF

clone_size: many
j_call: TRBJ2-7
d_call: -
v_call: TRBV29-1
cdr3_nt: TGCAGCGTTGCCAAGACAGCCTCCTACGAGCAGTACTTC
cdr3_aa: CSVAKTASYEQYF

clone_size: -
j_call: TRBJ1-5
d_call: -
v_call: TRBV2
cdr3_nt: TGTGCCAGCAACCAGTTGGGGGGAAGCAATCAGCCCCAGCATTTT
cdr3_aa: CASNQLGGSNQPQHF

clone_size: few
j_call: TRBJ1-1
d_call: -
v_call: TRBV5-1
cdr3_nt: TGCGCCAGCAGCTTAAGCATGAACACTGAAGCTTTCTTT
cdr3_aa: CASSLSMNTEAFF

clone_size: -
j_call: TRBJ1-4
d_call: -
v_call: TRBV12-3/TRBV12-4
cdr3_nt: TGTGCCAGCAGTTTTTGGGGGGTGCGTGAAAAACTGTTTTTT
cdr3_aa: CASSFWGVREKLFF

clone_size: -
j_call: TRBJ1-1
d_call: TRBD1
v_call: TRBV6-2/TRBV6-3
cdr3_nt: TGTGCCAGCAGTTACTCGGGACAGATCACTGAAGCTTTCTTT
cdr3_aa: CASSYSGQITEAFF

clone_size: few
j_call: TRBJ2-6
d_call: -
v_call: TRBV5-1
cdr3_nt: TGCGCCAGCAGCTTACCTGACGGTTCTGGGGCCAACGTCCTGACTTTC
cdr3_aa: CASSLPDGSGANVLTF

clone_size: -
j_call: TRBJ2-7
d_call: TRBD2
v_call: TRBV18
cdr3_nt: TGTGCCAGCTCACGGGGCGGGAGCGGATACTACGAGCAGTACTTC
cdr3_aa: CASSRGGSGYYEQYF

clone_size: few
j_call: TRBJ2-5
d_call: -
v_call: TRBV7-9
cdr3_nt: TGTGCCAGCAGCTTAGGGCTCGGGCACCTCCAAGAGACCCAGTACTTC
cdr3_aa: CASSLGLGHLQETQYF

clone_size: -
j_call: TRBJ1-2
d_call: -
v_call: TRBV28
cdr3_nt: TGTGCCAGCAGTTTATTTTCAGGGAGCTATGGCTACACCTTC
cdr3_aa: CASSLFSGSYGYTF

clone_size: -
j_call: TRBJ2-1
d_call: -
v_call: TRBV5-3
cdr3_nt: TGTGCCAGAAGTAGACTTGACTTACTTCGCCCGCGCTCCTACAATGAGCAGTTCTTC
cdr3_aa: CARSRLDLLRPRSYNEQFF

clone_size: -
j_call: TRBJ2-1
d_call: TRBD2
v_call: TRBV19
cdr3_nt: TGTGCCAGTAATCCGCTAGCGGGAGGGCCAAATGAGCAGTTCTTC
cdr3_aa: CASNPLAGGPNEQFF

clone_size: many
j_call: TRBJ1-4
d_call: TRBD1
v_call: TRBV12-3/TRBV12-4
cdr3_nt: TGTGCCAGCAGTCAAGGACAGGGGAGGGAAAAACTGTTTTTT
cdr3_aa: CASSQGQGREKLFF

clone_size: few
j_call: TRBJ2-3
d_call: TRBD1
v_call: TRBV20-1
cdr3_nt: TGCAGTGCCAGCCAGGGGGCTAGCACAGATACGCAGTATTTT
cdr3_aa: CSASQGASTDTQYF

clone_size: -
j_call: TRBJ2-1
d_call: -
v_call: TRBV7-8
cdr3_nt: TGTGCCAGCCGGGACCACTACAATGAGCAGTTCTTC
cdr3_aa: CASRDHYNEQFF

clone_size: few
j_call: TRBJ2-7
d_call: -
v_call: TRBV7-2
cdr3_nt: TGTGCCAGCAGCTCTTTAGCTACCTACGAGCAGTACTTC
cdr3_aa: CASSSLATYEQYF

clone_size: -
j_call: TRBJ1-5
d_call: -
v_call: TRBV20-1
cdr3_nt: TGCAGTGCTAGAGGGGGCTCTAGGAGTGATCAGCCCCAGCATTTT
cdr3_aa: CSARGGSRSDQPQHF

clone_size: -
j_call: TRBJ2-1
d_call: -
v_call: TRBV12-3/TRBV12-4
cdr3_nt: TGTGCCAGCAGTCCGACACCTTACAATGAGCAGTTCTTC
cdr3_aa: CASSPTPYNEQFF

clone_size: many
j_call: TRBJ2-5
d_call: -
v_call: TRBV7-9
cdr3_nt: TGTGCCAGCAGCTTATACGGACAAGAGACCCAGTACTTC
cdr3_aa: CASSLYGQETQYF

clone_size: many
j_call: TRBJ1-2
d_call: -
v_call: TRBV20-1
cdr3_nt: TGCAGTGCTAGTGAAGAGGGTATGGGTGGCTACACCTTC
cdr3_aa: CSASEEGMGGYTF

clone_size: few
j_call: TRBJ1-2
d_call: -
v_call: TRBV20-1
cdr3_nt: TGCAGTGCCAAGATGGGGGGCTACACCTTC
cdr3_aa: CSAKMGGYTF

clone_size: -
j_call: TRBJ2-1
d_call: TRBD1
v_call: TRBV15
cdr3_nt: TGTGCCACCAGCAGACGAAGTACCGGGACAGTAATCTATGAGCAGTTCTTC
cdr3_aa: CATSRRSTGTVIYEQFF

clone_size: many
j_call: TRBJ2-1
d_call: TRBD2
v_call: TRBV11-3
cdr3_nt: TGTGCCAGCAGCCATAGCGGGGGGAATGAGCAGTTCTTC
cdr3_aa: CASSHSGGNEQFF

clone_size: many
j_call: TRBJ2-5
d_call: -
v_call: TRBV5-5
cdr3_nt: TGTGCCAGCAGCTTCCACGAGACCCAGTACTTC
cdr3_aa: CASSFHETQYF

clone_size: -
j_call: TRBJ2-7
d_call: -
v_call: TRBV5-6
cdr3_nt: TGTGCCAGCAGCCATACGACCTACGAGCAGTACTTC
cdr3_aa: CASSHTTYEQYF

clone_size: -
j_call: TRBJ1-3
d_call: -
v_call: TRBV7-6
cdr3_nt: TGTGCCAGCAGCCCCGTCGATGACCCTGGAAACACCATATATTTT
cdr3_aa: CASSPVDDPGNTIYF

clone_size: -
j_call: TRBJ2-3
d_call: TRBD1
v_call: TRBV11-3
cdr3_nt: TGTGCCAGCAGCTTTGACAGGGACACAGATACGCAGTATTTT
cdr3_aa: CASSFDRDTDTQYF

clone_size: few
j_call: TRBJ2-7
d_call: TRBD2
v_call: TRBV3-1
cdr3_nt: TGTGCCAGCAGCCACCACCTAGCGGGGGCCCACATCCAGCAGTACTTC
cdr3_aa: CASSHHLAGAHIQQYF

clone_size: many
j_call: TRBJ1-2
d_call: TRBD1
v_call: TRBV12-3/TRBV12-4
cdr3_nt: TGTGCCAGCGGTACGACAGGGGGCAGATCTAACTATGGCTACACCTTC
cdr3_aa: CASGTTGGRSNYGYTF

clone_size: few
j_call: TRBJ2-1
d_call: TRBD2
v_call: TRBV6-2/TRBV6-3
cdr3_nt: TGTGCCAGCAGCTCCTTGGGAGCGGGGAACAATGAGCAGTTCTTC
cdr3_aa: CASSSLGAGNNEQFF

clone_size: few
j_call: TRBJ1-1
d_call: TRBD1
v_call: TRBV30
cdr3_nt: TGTGCCTGGAGTGTCCTGACAGGGGAAGGCACTGAAGCTTTCTTT
cdr3_aa: CAWSVLTGEGTEAFF

clone_size: few
j_call: TRBJ2-2
d_call: -
v_call: TRBV6-5
cdr3_nt: TGTGCCAGCAGTTACGGACCGACTCTTGGCACCGGGGAGCTGTTTTTT
cdr3_aa: CASSYGPTLGTGELFF

clone_size: few
j_call: TRBJ2-3
d_call: -
v_call: TRBV6-1
cdr3_nt: TGTGCCAGCGGGGGGGCCACAGATACGCAGTATTTT
cdr3_aa: CASGGATDTQYF

clone_size: -
j_call: TRBJ1-1
d_call: TRBD1
v_call: TRBV7-2
cdr3_nt: TGTGCCAGCAGCTTAGACGTTGGGACAGATGAAGCTTTCTTT
cdr3_aa: CASSLDVGTDEAFF

clone_size: -
j_call: TRBJ2-1
d_call: -
v_call: TRBV11-2
cdr3_nt: TGTGCCAGCACAGGAGCGCTTTCCTACAATGAGCAGTTCTTC
cdr3_aa: CASTGALSYNEQFF

clone_size: -
j_call: TRBJ1-6
d_call: TRBD1
v_call: TRBV2
cdr3_nt: TGTGCCAGTTTTGCGACAGGGGGTCAGGGGACCCTCCACTTT
cdr3_aa: CASFATGGQGTLHF

clone_size: many
j_call: TRBJ1-2
d_call: TRBD1
v_call: TRBV7-8
cdr3_nt: TGTGCCAGCAGTTCGGGACAGTCCCTTTATGGCTACACCTTC
cdr3_aa: CASSSGQSLYGYTF